This section outlines one TCR beta chain sequence together with its context. Its antigen is not known. The CDR3 runs to 14 residues. Trimming took 5 bases from V and 4 from J, leaving 12 bases between them. Per the germline V gene, CDR1 is SGHVS and CDR2 is FQNEAQ. This record comes from a study of identical twins. Overall study results and limits: In beta out-of-frame sequences, the excess sharing between twins was weaker.

TCRdb re-analysed the 5' RACE reads in MiXCR, keeping a single row per CDR3 protein. The table includes 750,000 to 950,000 distinct CDR3 sequences, about 12% detected once. These records were also assigned to another study, of yellow fever vaccine responses in identical twins. That work contributes: Reportedly, twins' vaccine T cell responses looked partly convergent and partly personalized.

The source material was PBMCs. This receptor was taken from a woman younger than 30 in good health. The chain links TRBV7-8 to TRBJ2-1, with a weak D call TRBD2 (5 bases). The CDR3 DNA reads as TGTGCCAGCAGCCGAGACTACCGATACAATGAGCAGTTCTTC. It codes for CASSRDYRYNEQFF.